Shown below are 8 T cell receptor beta chains from a single sample sequenced in a study of a mutant IDH1 vaccine in newly diagnosed glioma. No antigens are known for them. Time point specified: week 47, end of study. Mutant IDH1 20-mer peptide, at 300 ug, made up each vaccine dose, with topical imiquimod. Method: immunoSEQ multiplex PCR; TCRdb's copy keeps in-frame clones and lacks some. The sample carries about 60,000 clones, under 85% recorded once. The specimen was PBMCs, collected from a glioma patient whose treatment included an IDH1 peptide vaccine. These receptors came from a woman between 50 and 59 years old with glioma.

This clone appeared once. This chain connects TRBV19 to TRBJ2-7; perhaps TRBD2 as D (5 bases). Germline V gene data show CDR1 as LNHDA and CDR2 as SQIVND (reference sequence). This CDR3 has 14 amino acids. V was cut by 2 bases and J by 0 bases, with 8 bases left in between. The CDR3 loop is CASSISTTSYEQYF. As DNA, the CDR3 is TGTGCCAGTAGTATATCGACTACCTCCTACGAGCAGTACTTC. The full variable domain, with the rest looked up from reference TRBV19 and TRBJ2-7, is DGGITQSPKYLFRKEGQNVTLSCEQNLNHDAMYWYRQDPGQGLRLIYYSQIVNDFQKGDIAEGYSVSREKKESFPLTVTSAQKNPTAFYLCASSISTTSYEQYFGPGTRLTVT.

This clone was seen a single time. The V gene is TRBV7-9, the J gene TRBJ1-2; D is unclear. The CDR3 contains 12 residues. V gave up 5 bases and J gave up 6 bases, with 10 bases separating them. Per germline, CDR1 SEHNR and CDR2 FQNEAQ (reference sequence). CDR3 amino acids: CASSPALDGYTF. The DNA for the CDR3 is TGTGCCAGCAGCCCAGCCTTAGATGGCTACACCTTC.

The V gene is TRBV30, the J gene TRBJ2-3; 9 bases are shared with TRBD2. The CDR3 spans 16 residues. CDR1 and CDR2 from the germline V gene are GTSNPN and SVGIG (reference sequence). V dropped 0 bases and J dropped 0; count of bases not matched to a gene: 4. For the CDR3, the DNA is TGTGCCTGGAGTGTAGGGACTAGCAGAAGCACAGATACGCAGTATTTT. This translates into CAWSVGTSRSTDTQYF.

The chain joins TRBV5-1 to TRBJ1-1; a possible D gene is TRBD1 (6 bases). The germline V gene has CDR1 SGHRS and CDR2 YFSETQ. This CDR3 spans 13 amino acids. V lost 4 bases to trimming and J lost 1 base, with 8 bases between them. The CDR3 DNA is TGCGCCAGCAGCCAGACAGGGAACACTGAAGCTTTCTTT. Residues: CASSQTGNTEAFF.

The genes are TRBV5-1 and TRBJ2-5, with D perhaps TRBD1 or TRBD2 (6 bases each). This CDR3 has 16 residues. V lost 4 bases and J lost 5, with 21 bases in between. Per germline, CDR1 SGHRS and CDR2 YFSETQ. CDR3 nucleotides: TGCGCCAGCAGCCTCCTGGAGGGGGGAGGAATTGAGACCCAGTACTTC. Protein sequence: CASSLLEGGGIETQYF.

This chain joins TRBV15 and TRBJ2-2; 7 bases match TRBD1. The length of the CDR3 is 16 residues. Germline CDR1 reads LNHNV; CDR2 reads YYDKDF (reference sequence). Trimming cost V 1 base and J 5 bases; bases outside gene matches: 7. The CDR3 DNA reads as TGTGCCACCAGCAGAGCCGGGACAGTGGGGACCGGGGAGCTGTTTTTT. This translates into CATSRAGTVGTGELFF.

The chain has TRBV4-3 and TRBJ2-1, with 12 bases identical to TRBD1. Unmatched junction bases numbered 11, after V lost 2 bases and J lost 12 bases. CDR1 LGHNA and CDR2 YSLEER come from the germline V gene. The CDR3 is 16 residues long. The CDR3, as DNA: TGCGCCAGCAGCCAAACCGGGACAGGGGGCCGGGCCCCGCAGTTCTTC. Amino acids: CASSQTGTGGRAPQFF.

The chain combines TRBV2 with TRBJ2-1; 7 bases are a match to TRBD1. Germline assignment: CDR1 SNHLY and CDR2 FYNNEI. CDR3 length: 14 amino acids. Trimming cost V 4 bases and J 4 bases; bases outside gene matches: 4. The CDR3 is CASSVGTEYNEQFF. In DNA form, the CDR3 reads TGTGCCAGCAGTGTGGGGACAGAATACAATGAGCAGTTCTTC. Variable domain in full (rest from reference TRBV2 and TRBJ2-1): EPEVTQTPSHQVTQMGQEVILRCVPISNHLYFYWYRQILGQKVEFLVSFYNNEISEKSEIFDDQFSVERPDGSNFTLKIRSTKLEDSAMYFCASSVGTEYNEQFFGPGTRLTVL.